This T cell receptor (beta chain) is drawn from a study of technical replicates of blood from a few donors. CDR3 length: 12 amino acids. Germline CDR1 is SGHAT and CDR2 is FQNNGV. The V gene lost 2 bases and the J gene lost 5 bases, with 3 bases spanning the gap. Produced via immunoSEQ multiplex PCR; TCRdb's table is partial and in-frame only. The sample has roughly 93,000 clones, around 95% seen once; the top ten hold 0.23%. The chain employs TRBV11-2 and TRBJ1-4; D gene ambiguous. Sequenced: T cells isolated from PBMCs. The receptor's source is a human donor in good health. CDR3 residues: CASSLPNEKLFF. Written as DNA, the CDR3 is TGTGCCAGCAGCTTACCGAATGAAAAACTGTTTTTT.